Listed here are 18 T cell receptor beta chains from one sample, sequenced in a study of OX40 agonist ivuxolimab in advanced cancers. Profiling relied on immunoSEQ multiplex PCR, and the TCRdb table lists in-frame clones only, not all of them. The sample records 30,000 to 40,000 clones, roughly 87% being singletons. The source material was CD4+ or CD8+ T cells sorted from blood, sampled in a trial of the OX40 agonist ivuxolimab. Receptors were obtained from an adult with an advanced solid tumor such as melanoma, head and neck, liver or kidney cancer.

The chain joins TRBV19 to TRBJ1-5; D uncertain. The germline V gene encodes CDR1 LNHDA and CDR2 SQIVND (reference sequence). The CDR3 contains 14 residues. With 2 bases removed from V and 7 bases from J, the gap between germline ends came to 12 bases. This CDR3 is CASSIFPSRQPQHF. In DNA, the CDR3 is TGTGCCAGTAGTATATTCCCTTCTAGGCAGCCCCAGCATTTT. Filled out from reference TRBV19 and TRBJ1-5, the complete variable domain reads DGGITQSPKYLFRKEGQNVTLSCEQNLNHDAMYWYRQDPGQGLRLIYYSQIVNDFQKGDIAEGYSVSREKKESFPLTVTSAQKNPTAFYLCASSIFPSRQPQHFGDGTRLSIL.

The CDR3: CAISEQGRLPNGYTF. The CDR3 DNA reads as TGTGCCATCAGTGAGCAGGGGCGGCTACCAAATGGCTACACCTTC. The rearrangement uses TRBV10-3 and TRBJ1-2, with D maybe TRBD1 (6 bases). The CDR3 runs to 15 residues. Germline-derived CDR1 and CDR2 are ENHRY and SYGVKD. The V gene lost 2 bases and the J gene lost 6 bases, with 16 bases spanning the gap.

The chain combines TRBV5-1 with TRBJ2-2; D remains unclear. The V gene lost 7 bases and the J gene lost 1 base, with 23 bases spanning the gap. This CDR3 is 18 amino acids long. CDR1 is SGHRS and CDR2 is YFSETQ in the germline V gene. For the CDR3, the DNA is TGCGCCAGCGGGGTGAAAGTGTCTCTGAGTTTGAACACCGGGGAGCTGTTTTTT. Protein sequence: CASGVKVSLSLNTGELFF.

The gene calls are TRBV2 and TRBJ2-2; 8 bases agree with TRBD1. Per the germline V gene, CDR1 is SNHLY and CDR2 is FYNNEI. Germline trimming cut 4 bases from V and 5 bases from J; bases unmatched to any gene: 3. This CDR3 contains 14 residues. CDR3 sequence reads: CASSGDRTTGELFF. The CDR3 region has the DNA TGTGCCAGCAGTGGGGACAGGACTACCGGGGAGCTGTTTTTT.

A single count supports this clone. This chain connects TRBV28 to TRBJ2-1; D is unclear. The CDR3 consists of 17 residues. V gave up 5 bases and J gave up 7 bases, with 24 bases separating them. Germline V gene lookup returns CDR1 MDHEN and CDR2 SYDVKM. DNA for the CDR3: TGTGCCAGCAGTCCGGCGCATCGGGCTCCGGTCTTGAATGAGCAGTTCTTC. Residues: CASSPAHRAPVLNEQFF.

Only one count was recorded for this clone. Just one base apart from a much larger clone, this may be a read error. The chain has TRBV6-6 and TRBJ2-5, with D tentatively TRBD2 (6 bases). Trimming left V 2 bases short and J 1 base short, with 8 bases between. This CDR3 region has 14 residues. The germline V gene encodes CDR1 MNHNY and CDR2 SVGAGI (reference sequence). CDR3 nucleotide sequence: TGTGCCAGCAGTTACGGCGGGACCCAAGAGACCCAGTACTTC. It yields the protein CASSYGGTQETQYF.

The chain joins TRBV5-1 to TRBJ1-4, with 9 bases aligning to TRBD1. Losses at the gene ends were 2 bases for V and 7 bases for J; bases not matched to a gene: 3. The CDR3 runs 14 residues. Germline V gene sequence: CDR1 SGHRS, CDR2 YFSETQ. The CDR3 sequence: CASSFGTGSEKLFF. The CDR3, as DNA: TGCGCCAGCAGCTTCGGGACAGGGAGTGAAAAACTGTTTTTT.

The V call is TRBV7-9, the J call TRBJ1-2; D is uncertain. Trimming stripped 4 bases from V and 4 bases from J, with 16 bases between. The CDR3 runs to 15 residues. Per germline, CDR1 SEHNR and CDR2 FQNEAQ (reference sequence). The CDR3 sequence: CASSSNPESRYGYTF. DNA for the CDR3: TGTGCCAGCAGCTCAAATCCCGAATCCCGCTATGGCTACACCTTC.

The chain joins TRBV2 to TRBJ2-5, with 9 nucleotides matching TRBD2. V dropped 6 bases and J dropped 13; count of bases not matched to a gene: 9. Germline V gene data show CDR1 as SNHLY and CDR2 as FYNNEI. The CDR3 consists of 12 residues. The CDR3: CASRGSGRRGYF. CDR3 bases: TGTGCCAGCAGGGGCAGCGGGAGGAGGGGGTACTTC.

The V call is TRBV19, the J call TRBJ1-5, with D unresolved. V was shortened by 2 bases and J by 8 bases, with 7 bases between the two germline ends. Germline CDR1 LNHDA, CDR2 SQIVND (reference sequence). The CDR3 covers 12 residues. CDR3 residues: CASSIPPEPQHF. CDR3 nucleotide sequence: TGTGCCAGTAGTATACCCCCGGAGCCCCAGCATTTT. The whole variable domain, remainder taken from reference TRBV19 and TRBJ1-5, is DGGITQSPKYLFRKEGQNVTLSCEQNLNHDAMYWYRQDPGQGLRLIYYSQIVNDFQKGDIAEGYSVSREKKESFPLTVTSAQKNPTAFYLCASSIPPEPQHFGDGTRLSIL.

The chain couples TRBV29-1 to TRBJ2-1, with D perhaps matching TRBD1 (6 bases). CDR1 and CDR2 (germline): SQVTM, ANQGSEA. CDR3 size: 14 residues. Between the trimmed V and J ends, which lost 3 bases and 6 bases, there was a span of 15 bases. The CDR3 DNA is TGCAGCGTTGACTCGCAGGGGAACGTCAATGAGCAGTTCTTC. As protein: CSVDSQGNVNEQFF.

This clone occurred once. This chain links TRBV28 with TRBJ1-1; TRBD1 matches 7 bases. V was pared by 4 bases and J by 4 bases, with 3 bases of the junction left unmatched. The germline V gene has CDR1 MDHEN and CDR2 SYDVKM. The CDR3 consists of 13 residues. The CDR3, as DNA: TGTGCCAGCAGTTACAGGGGATCCACTGAAGCTTTCTTT. Residues: CASSYRGSTEAFF. Supplemented by reference TRBV28 and TRBJ1-1, the full variable domain reads DVKVTQSSRYLVKRTGEKVFLECVQDMDHENMFWYRQDPGLGLRLIYFSYDVKMKEKGDIPEGYSVSREKKERFSLILESASTNQTSMYLCASSYRGSTEAFFGQGTRLTVV.

This sequence joins TRBV12-5 and TRBJ1-1, with 7 bases lining up with TRBD1. Germline V gene data show CDR1 as LGHNT and CDR2 as FRNRAP. V shed 2 bases, J shed 4 bases, and the junction held 10 bases outside the gene matches. The CDR3 consists of 16 residues. CDR3 loop: CASGLNTGARITEAFF. The CDR3, as DNA: TGTGCTAGTGGTTTGAACACAGGGGCGCGGATCACTGAAGCTTTCTTT.

The rearrangement joins TRBV7-2 to TRBJ2-3; D call uncertain. Trimming took 3 bases from V and 5 from J, leaving 9 bases between them. Germline V gene data show CDR1 as SGHTA and CDR2 as FQGNSA. CDR3 length equals 13 residues. The DNA for the CDR3 is TGTGCCAGCAGCTTGATTGAGGAAGATACGCAGTATTTT. Its protein product is CASSLIEEDTQYF.

V and J are TRBV19 and TRBJ2-2, with D possibly TRBD2 on 6 matching bases. V lost 5 bases and J 0 bases, leaving 10 bases between the germline ends. There are 15 residues in the CDR3. Germline-derived CDR1 and CDR2 are LNHDA and SQIVND (reference sequence). The CDR3 sequence: CASSWGGTNTGELFF. CDR3 in DNA: TGTGCCAGTAGTTGGGGCGGGACGAACACCGGGGAGCTGTTTTTT.

A few counts support this clone. The chain has TRBV4-1 and TRBJ1-5; tentative D call: TRBD1 (5 bases). The V gene lost 1 base and the J gene lost 6 bases, with 7 bases spanning the gap. This CDR3 region has 13 residues. Germline values: CDR1 MGHRA, CDR2 YSYEKL. Written as DNA, the CDR3 is TGCGCCAGCAGCCAAGGGGGGAGTCAGCCCCAGCATTTT. Its translation: CASSQGGSQPQHF.

The gene calls are TRBV7-7 and TRBJ2-1; 14 positions agree with TRBD2. The germline CDR1 and CDR2 sequences are SSHAT and FNYEAQ (reference sequence). With 1 base clipped from V and 4 bases from J, the junction kept 6 bases outside the gene matches. The CDR3 runs to 18 residues. Written as DNA, the CDR3 is TGTGCCAGCAGCTTAGAGGCGACTAGCGGGGGGGGATACAATGAGCAGTTCTTC. This gives the protein CASSLEATSGGGYNEQFF. The whole variable domain, filled in from reference TRBV7-7 and TRBJ2-1, reads GAGVSQSPRYKVTKRGQDVTLRCDPISSHATLYWYQQALGQGPEFLTYFNYEAQPDKSGLPSDRFSAERPEGSISTLTIQRTEQRDSAMYRCASSLEATSGGGYNEQFFGPGTRLTVL.

The CDR3 here is CASNLQGAGGLYEQYF. CDR3 sequence (DNA): TGTGCCAGCAACCTACAGGGTGCGGGAGGGCTCTACGAGCAGTACTTC. This chain joins TRBV27 and TRBJ2-7; 9 bases line up with TRBD2. Germline V gene sequence: CDR1 MNHEY, CDR2 SMNVEV (reference sequence). The CDR3 is 16 residues long. Trimming cost V 7 bases and J 3 bases; bases outside gene matches: 13.